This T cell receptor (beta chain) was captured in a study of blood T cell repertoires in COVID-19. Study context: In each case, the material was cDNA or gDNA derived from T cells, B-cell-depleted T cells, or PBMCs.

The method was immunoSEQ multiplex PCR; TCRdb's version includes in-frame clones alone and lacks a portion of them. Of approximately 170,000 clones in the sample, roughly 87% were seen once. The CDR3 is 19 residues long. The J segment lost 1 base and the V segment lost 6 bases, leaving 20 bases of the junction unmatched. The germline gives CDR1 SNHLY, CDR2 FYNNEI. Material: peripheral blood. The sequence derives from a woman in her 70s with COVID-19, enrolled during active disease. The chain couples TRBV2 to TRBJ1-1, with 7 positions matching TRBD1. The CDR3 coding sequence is TGTGCCAGCAGCCTATACAGGGGTACCAGGGGCGGAGGGAACACTGAAGCTTTCTTT. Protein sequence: CASSLYRGTRGGGNTEAFF.